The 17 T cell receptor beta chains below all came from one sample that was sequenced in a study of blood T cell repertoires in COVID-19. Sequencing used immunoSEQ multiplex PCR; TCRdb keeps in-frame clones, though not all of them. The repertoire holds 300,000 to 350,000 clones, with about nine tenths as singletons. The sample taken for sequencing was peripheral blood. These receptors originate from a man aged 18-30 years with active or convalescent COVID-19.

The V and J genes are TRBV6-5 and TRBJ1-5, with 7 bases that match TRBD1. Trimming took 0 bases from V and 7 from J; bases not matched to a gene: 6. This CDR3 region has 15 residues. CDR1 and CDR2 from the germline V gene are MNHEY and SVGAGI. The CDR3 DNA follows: TGTGCCAGCAGTTACTCCCCGACAGGGTCGCAGCCCCAGCATTTT. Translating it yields CASSYSPTGSQPQHF.

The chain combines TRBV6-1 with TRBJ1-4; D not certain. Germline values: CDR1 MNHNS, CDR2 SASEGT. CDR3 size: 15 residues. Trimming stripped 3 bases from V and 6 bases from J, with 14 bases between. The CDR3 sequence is CASSEPREPYEKLFF. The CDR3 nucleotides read TGTGCCAGCAGTGAGCCTAGGGAGCCCTATGAAAAACTGTTTTTT.

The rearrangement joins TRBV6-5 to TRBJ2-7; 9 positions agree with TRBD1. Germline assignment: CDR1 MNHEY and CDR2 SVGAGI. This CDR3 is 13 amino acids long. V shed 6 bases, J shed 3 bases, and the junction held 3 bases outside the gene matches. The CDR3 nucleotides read TGTGCCAGCAGAGGGACAGGGTACTACGAGCAGTACTTC. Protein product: CASRGTGYYEQYF.

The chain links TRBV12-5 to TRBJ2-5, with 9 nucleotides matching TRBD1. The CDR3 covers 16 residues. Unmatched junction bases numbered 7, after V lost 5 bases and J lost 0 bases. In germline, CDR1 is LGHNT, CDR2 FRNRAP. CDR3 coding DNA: TGTGCTAGTGGTCCATCGACAGGGGGATACCAAGAGACCCAGTACTTC. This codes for CASGPSTGGYQETQYF.

CDR3 coding DNA: TGTGCCACCAGGGGGTATGGCTATGGCTACACCTTC. This gives the protein CATRGYGYGYTF. The V gene is TRBV19, the J gene TRBJ1-2, with TRBD1 identical over 7 bases. The CDR3 sequence is 12 residues long. Germline V lookup: CDR1 LNHDA, CDR2 SQIVND (reference sequence). The V and J ends lost 10 bases and 4 bases, in that order; junction bases with no gene match: 6.

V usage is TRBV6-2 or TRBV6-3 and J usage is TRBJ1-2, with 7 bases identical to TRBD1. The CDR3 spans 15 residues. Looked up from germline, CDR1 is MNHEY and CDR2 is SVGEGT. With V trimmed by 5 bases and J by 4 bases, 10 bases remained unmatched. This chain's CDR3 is CASSPSGGELYGYTF. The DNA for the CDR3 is TGTGCCAGCAGTCCCTCAGGGGGTGAACTCTATGGCTACACCTTC.

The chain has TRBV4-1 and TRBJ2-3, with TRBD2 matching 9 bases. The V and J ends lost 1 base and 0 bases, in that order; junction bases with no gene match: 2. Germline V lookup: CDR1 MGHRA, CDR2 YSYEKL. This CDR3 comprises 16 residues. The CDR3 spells CASSQVAGVSTDTQYF. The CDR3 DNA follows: TGCGCCAGCAGCCAAGTAGCGGGAGTAAGCACAGATACGCAGTATTTT.

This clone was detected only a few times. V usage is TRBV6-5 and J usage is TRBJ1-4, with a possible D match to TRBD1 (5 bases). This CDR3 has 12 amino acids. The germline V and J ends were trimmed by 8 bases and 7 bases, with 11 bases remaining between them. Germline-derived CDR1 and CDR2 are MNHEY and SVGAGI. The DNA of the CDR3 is TGTGCCAGCCGACAGTCCGGTGAAAAACTGTTTTTT. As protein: CASRQSGEKLFF.

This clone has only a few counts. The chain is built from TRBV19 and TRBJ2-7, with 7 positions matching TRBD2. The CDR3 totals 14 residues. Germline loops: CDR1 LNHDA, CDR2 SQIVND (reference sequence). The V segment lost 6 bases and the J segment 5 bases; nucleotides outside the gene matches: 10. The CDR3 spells CASRSSGTVDEQYF. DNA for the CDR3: TGTGCCAGTAGATCCAGCGGGACTGTGGACGAGCAGTACTTC.

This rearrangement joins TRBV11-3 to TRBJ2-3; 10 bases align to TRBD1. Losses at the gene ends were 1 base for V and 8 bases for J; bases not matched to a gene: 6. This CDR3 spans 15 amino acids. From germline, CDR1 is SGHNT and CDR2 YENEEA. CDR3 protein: CASSLGGDRGGTQYF. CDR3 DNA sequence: TGTGCCAGCAGCTTAGGCGGGGACAGGGGCGGTACGCAGTATTTT.

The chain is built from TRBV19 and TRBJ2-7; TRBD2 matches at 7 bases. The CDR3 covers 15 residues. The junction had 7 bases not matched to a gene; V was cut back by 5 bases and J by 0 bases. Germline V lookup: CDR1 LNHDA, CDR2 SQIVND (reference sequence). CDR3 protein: CASSRAGMSSYEQYF. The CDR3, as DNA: TGTGCCAGTAGTCGAGCGGGAATGAGCTCCTACGAGCAGTACTTC. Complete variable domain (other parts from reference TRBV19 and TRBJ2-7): DGGITQSPKYLFRKEGQNVTLSCEQNLNHDAMYWYRQDPGQGLRLIYYSQIVNDFQKGDIAEGYSVSREKKESFPLTVTSAQKNPTAFYLCASSRAGMSSYEQYFGPGTRLTVT.

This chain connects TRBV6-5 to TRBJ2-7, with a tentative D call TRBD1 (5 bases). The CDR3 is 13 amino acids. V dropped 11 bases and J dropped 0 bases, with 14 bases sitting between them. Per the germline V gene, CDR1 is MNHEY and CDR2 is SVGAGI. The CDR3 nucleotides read TGTGCCGGTTCCGAGACAGTCTCCTACGAGCAGTACTTC. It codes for CAGSETVSYEQYF.

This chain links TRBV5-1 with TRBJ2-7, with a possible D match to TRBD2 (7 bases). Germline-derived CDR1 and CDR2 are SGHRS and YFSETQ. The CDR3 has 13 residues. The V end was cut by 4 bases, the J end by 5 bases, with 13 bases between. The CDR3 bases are TGCGCCAGCAGCCTGAGGGGGGGCAACGAGCAGTACTTC. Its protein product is CASSLRGGNEQYF.

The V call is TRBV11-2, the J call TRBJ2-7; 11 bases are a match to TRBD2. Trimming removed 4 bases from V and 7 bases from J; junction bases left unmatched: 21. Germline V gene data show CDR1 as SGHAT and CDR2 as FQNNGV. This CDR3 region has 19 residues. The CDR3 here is CASSYREAGTSGPLGEQYF. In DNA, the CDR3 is TGTGCCAGCAGCTACCGAGAGGCCGGGACTAGCGGCCCTCTGGGAGAGCAGTACTTC.

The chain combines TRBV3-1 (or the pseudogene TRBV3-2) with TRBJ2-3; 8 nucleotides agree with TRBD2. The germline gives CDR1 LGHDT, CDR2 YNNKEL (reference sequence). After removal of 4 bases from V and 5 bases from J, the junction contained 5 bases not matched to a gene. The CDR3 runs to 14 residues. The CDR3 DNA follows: TGTGCCAGCAGCCCCCGGGGGGGGCGAGATACGCAGTATTTT. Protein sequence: CASSPRGGRDTQYF.

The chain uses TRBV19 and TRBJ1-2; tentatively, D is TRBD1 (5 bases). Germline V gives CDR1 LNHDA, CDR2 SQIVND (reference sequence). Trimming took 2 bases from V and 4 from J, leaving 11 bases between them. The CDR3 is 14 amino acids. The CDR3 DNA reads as TGTGCCAGTAGTATACAGGGTTCGAGCTATGGCTACACCTTC. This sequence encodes CASSIQGSSYGYTF.

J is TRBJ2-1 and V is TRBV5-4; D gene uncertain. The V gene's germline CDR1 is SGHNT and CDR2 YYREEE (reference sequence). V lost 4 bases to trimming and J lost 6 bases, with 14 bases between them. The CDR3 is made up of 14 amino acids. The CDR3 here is CASSPLEFPNEQFF. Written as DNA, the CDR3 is TGTGCCAGCAGCCCTCTGGAGTTTCCCAATGAGCAGTTCTTC.